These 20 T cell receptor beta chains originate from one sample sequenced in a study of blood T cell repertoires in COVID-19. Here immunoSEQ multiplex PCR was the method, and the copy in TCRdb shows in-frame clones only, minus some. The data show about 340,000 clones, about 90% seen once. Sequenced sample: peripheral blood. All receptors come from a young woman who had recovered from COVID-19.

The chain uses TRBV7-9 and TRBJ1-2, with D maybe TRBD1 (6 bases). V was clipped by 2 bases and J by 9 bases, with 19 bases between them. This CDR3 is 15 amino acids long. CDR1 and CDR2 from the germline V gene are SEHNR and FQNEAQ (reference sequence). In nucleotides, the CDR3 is TGTGCCAGCAGCTTATTGGGGGGGCGCGGTGGAAGCTACACCTTC. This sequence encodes CASSLLGGRGGSYTF.

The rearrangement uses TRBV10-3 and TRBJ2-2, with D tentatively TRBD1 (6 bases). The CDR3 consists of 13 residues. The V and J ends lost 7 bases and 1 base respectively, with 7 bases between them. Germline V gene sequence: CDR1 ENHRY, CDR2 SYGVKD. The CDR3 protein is CAIMDRNTGELFF. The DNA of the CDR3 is TGTGCCATCATGGACAGGAACACCGGGGAGCTGTTTTTT.

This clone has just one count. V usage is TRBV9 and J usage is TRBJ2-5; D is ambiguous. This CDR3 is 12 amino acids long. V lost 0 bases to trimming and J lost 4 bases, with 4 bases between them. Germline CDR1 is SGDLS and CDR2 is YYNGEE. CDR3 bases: TGTGCCAGCAGCGTAGATCTAGAGACCCAGTACTTC. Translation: CASSVDLETQYF. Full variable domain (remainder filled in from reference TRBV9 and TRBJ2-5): DSGVTQTPKHLITATGQRVTLRCSPRSGDLSVYWYQQSLDQGLQFLIQYYNGEERAKGNILERFSAQQFPDLHSELNLSSLELGDSALYFCASSVDLETQYFGPGTRLLVL.

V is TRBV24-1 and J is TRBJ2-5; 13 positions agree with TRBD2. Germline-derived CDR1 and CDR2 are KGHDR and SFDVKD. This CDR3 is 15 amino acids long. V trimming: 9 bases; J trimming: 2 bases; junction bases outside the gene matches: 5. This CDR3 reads CATSGTSGVQETQYF. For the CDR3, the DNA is TGTGCCACCTCTGGGACTAGCGGGGTACAAGAGACCCAGTACTTC.

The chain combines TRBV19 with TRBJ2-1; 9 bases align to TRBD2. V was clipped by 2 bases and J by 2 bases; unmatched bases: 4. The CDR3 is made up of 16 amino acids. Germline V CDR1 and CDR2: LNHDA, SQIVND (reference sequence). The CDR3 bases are TGTGCCAGTAGTATATTAGGGACTAGCACCTACAATGAGCAGTTCTTC. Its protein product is CASSILGTSTYNEQFF.

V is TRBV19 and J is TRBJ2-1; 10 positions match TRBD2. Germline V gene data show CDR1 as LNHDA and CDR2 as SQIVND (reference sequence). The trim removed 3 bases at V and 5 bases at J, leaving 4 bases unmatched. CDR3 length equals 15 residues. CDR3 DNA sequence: TGTGCCAGTAGTATTACAGCGGGAGGGCACAATGAGCAGTTCTTC. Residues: CASSITAGGHNEQFF.

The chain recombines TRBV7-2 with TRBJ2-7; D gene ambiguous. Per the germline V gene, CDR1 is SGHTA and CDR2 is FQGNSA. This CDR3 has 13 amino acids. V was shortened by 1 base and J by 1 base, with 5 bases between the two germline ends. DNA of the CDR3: TGTGCCAGCAGCTTAGTACGGTCCTACGAGCAGTACGTC. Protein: CASSLVRSYEQYV.

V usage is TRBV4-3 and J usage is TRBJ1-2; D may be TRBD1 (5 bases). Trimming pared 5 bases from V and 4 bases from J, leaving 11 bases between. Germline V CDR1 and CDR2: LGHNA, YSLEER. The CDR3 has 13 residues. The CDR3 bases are TGCGCCAGCAGCTTTCAGGGTGGCTATGGCTACACCTTC. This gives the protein CASSFQGGYGYTF.

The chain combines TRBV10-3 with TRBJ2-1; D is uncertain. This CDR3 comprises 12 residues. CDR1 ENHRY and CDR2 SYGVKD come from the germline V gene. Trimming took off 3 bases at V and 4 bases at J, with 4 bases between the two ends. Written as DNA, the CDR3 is TGTGCCATCAGTGACGTGTACAATGAGCAGTTCTTC. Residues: CAISDVYNEQFF.

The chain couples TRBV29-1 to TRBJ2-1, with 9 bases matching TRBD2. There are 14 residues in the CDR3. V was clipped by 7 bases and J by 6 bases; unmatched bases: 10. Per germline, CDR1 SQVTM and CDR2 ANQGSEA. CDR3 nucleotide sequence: TGCAGCGCCCCTAGCGGGGTCTGGTCCAATGAGCAGTTCTTC. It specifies CSAPSGVWSNEQFF.

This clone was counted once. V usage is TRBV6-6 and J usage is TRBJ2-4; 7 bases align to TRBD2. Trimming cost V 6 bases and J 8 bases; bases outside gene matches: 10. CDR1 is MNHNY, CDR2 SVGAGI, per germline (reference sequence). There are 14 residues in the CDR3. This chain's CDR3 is CASRQIQGGDIQYF. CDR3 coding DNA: TGTGCCAGCAGACAAATCCAGGGAGGGGACATTCAGTACTTC.

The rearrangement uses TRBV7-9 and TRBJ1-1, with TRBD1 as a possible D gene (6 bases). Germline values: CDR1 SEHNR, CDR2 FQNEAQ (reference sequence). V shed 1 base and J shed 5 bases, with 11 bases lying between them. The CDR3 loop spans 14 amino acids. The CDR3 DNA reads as TGTGCCAGCAGCTTAGAGGCAGGGGTTACTGAAGCTTTCTTT. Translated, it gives CASSLEAGVTEAFF.

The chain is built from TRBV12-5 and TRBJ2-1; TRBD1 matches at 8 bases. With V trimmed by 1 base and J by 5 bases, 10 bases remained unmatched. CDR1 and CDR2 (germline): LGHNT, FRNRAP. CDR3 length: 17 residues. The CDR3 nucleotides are TGTGCTAGTGGTTTGGGGGCCGGTCAGGGGGCCGACAATGAGCAGTTCTTC. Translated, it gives CASGLGAGQGADNEQFF.

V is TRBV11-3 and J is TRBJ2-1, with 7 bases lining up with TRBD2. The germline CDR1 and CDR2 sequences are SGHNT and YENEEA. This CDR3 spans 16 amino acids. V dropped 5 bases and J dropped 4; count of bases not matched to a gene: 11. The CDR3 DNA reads TGTGCCAGCAGCCCGAAGGAGCGGGGAAGGTACAATGAGCAGTTCTTC. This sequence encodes CASSPKERGRYNEQFF.

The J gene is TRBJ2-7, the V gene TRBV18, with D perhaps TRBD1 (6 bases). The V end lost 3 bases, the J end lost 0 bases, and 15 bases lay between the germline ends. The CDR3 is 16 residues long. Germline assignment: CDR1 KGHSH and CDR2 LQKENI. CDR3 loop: CASSPIPGTTSYEQYV. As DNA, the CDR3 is TGTGCCAGCTCACCTATACCCGGGACAACCTCCTACGAGCAGTACGTC.

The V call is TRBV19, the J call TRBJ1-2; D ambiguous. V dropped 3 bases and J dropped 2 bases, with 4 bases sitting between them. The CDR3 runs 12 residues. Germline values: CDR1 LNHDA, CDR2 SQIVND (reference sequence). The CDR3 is CASSISNYGYTF. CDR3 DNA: TGTGCCAGTAGTATTTCGAACTATGGCTACACCTTC.

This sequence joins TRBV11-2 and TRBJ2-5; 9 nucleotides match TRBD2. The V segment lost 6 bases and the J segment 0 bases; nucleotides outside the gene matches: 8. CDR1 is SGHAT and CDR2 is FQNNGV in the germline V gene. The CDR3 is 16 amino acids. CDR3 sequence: CASSVFSGSYQETQYF. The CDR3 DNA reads TGTGCCAGCAGTGTATTTAGCGGGAGCTACCAAGAGACCCAGTACTTC.

In nucleotides, the CDR3 is TGTGCCAGCAGCTTAGTTTACAGGGGAAGTAATCAGCCCCAGCATTTT. Translation gives CASSLVYRGSNQPQHF. The rearrangement uses TRBV7-2 and TRBJ1-5; 7 nucleotides agree with TRBD1. The CDR3 totals 16 residues. Unmatched junction bases numbered 7, after V lost 1 base and J lost 4 bases. The germline V gene has CDR1 SGHTA and CDR2 FQGNSA.

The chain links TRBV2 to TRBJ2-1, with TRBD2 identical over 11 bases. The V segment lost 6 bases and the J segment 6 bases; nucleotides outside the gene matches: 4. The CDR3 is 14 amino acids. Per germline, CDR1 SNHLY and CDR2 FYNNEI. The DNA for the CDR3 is TGTGCCAGCAGGGGGGGACTAGCGGTCAATGAGCAGTTCTTC. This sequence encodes CASRGGLAVNEQFF.

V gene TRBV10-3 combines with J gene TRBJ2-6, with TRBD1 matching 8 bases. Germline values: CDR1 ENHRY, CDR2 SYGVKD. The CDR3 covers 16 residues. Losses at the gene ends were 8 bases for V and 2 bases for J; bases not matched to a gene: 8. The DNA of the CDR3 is TGTGCCATCCGACAGGGGCTGGCTCCTGGGGCCAACGTCCTGACTTTC. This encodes CAIRQGLAPGANVLTF.